The clone carrying this T cell receptor (beta chain) was recorded at least ten times. Because the CDR3's place on the DNA is in doubt, the DNA is left out and the CDR3 is given as listed by TCRdb. The CDR3 is 21 residues long, ends included. TCRdb fed the 5' RACE reads into MiXCR, producing one record per CDR3 protein. Of fewer than 55,000 distinct CDR3 sequences listed, roughly 7% are singletons. The data were obtained in a study of spatial heterogeneity in lung cancer. As for the study in general: Samples were obtained from about 75 donors, all untreated early-stage non-small cell lung cancer patients.

The time point was: blood at routine non-recurrence follow-up after resection. Whole RNA was taken from tumor, nontumor lung or frozen PBMC; it was then sequenced unsorted. The V gene is TRBV7-5, the J gene TRBJ1-6; TRBD1 is the table's D call, not checked against the DNA. TRBV7-5 has pseudogene status. Sequencing used PBMCs, obtained at follow-up. The receptor comes from a female donor with early-stage non-small cell lung cancer. The CDR3 loop reads CISVPEARAVTNQEDNSPLHF.